These 15 T cell receptor beta chains came from one sample sequenced in a study of cytomegalovirus exposure and HLA in healthy donors. The PCR used 60 Vbeta and 13 Jbeta primers. Profiling relied on immunoSEQ multiplex PCR, and the TCRdb table lists in-frame clones only, not all of them. The sample holds some 200,000 clones, roughly 70% seen once. What was sequenced was PBMCs. These receptors all come from a man in his forties in good health and CMV-seropositive.

The chain has TRBV4-1 and TRBJ1-6; no definite D call. This CDR3 has 13 residues. Germline V gives CDR1 MGHRA, CDR2 YSYEKL. V was pared by 0 bases and J by 10 bases, with 7 bases between. CDR3 nucleotides: TGCGCCAGCAGCCAAGAAAAGAGGTCACCCCTCCACTTT. Amino acid sequence: CASSQEKRSPLHF.

This clone came up a few times. This chain links TRBV9 with TRBJ2-7; perhaps TRBD2 as D (5 bases). Germline values: CDR1 SGDLS, CDR2 YYNGEE. This CDR3 has 13 amino acids. V lost 0 bases and J 6 bases, leaving 10 bases between the germline ends. The CDR3 DNA follows: TGTGCCAGCAGCGTAGAAGGAAGCGGCGAGCAGTACTTC. Translated, it gives CASSVEGSGEQYF.

The chain joins TRBV4-3 to TRBJ1-2; possible D gene TRBD1, 6 bases. The V gene's germline CDR1 is LGHNA and CDR2 YSLEER. The V end was cut by 0 bases, the J end by 4 bases, with 15 bases between. This CDR3 spans 16 amino acids. The CDR3 here is CASSQDRRGAVYGYTF. CDR3 in DNA: TGCGCCAGCAGCCAAGATCGTCGGGGGGCAGTCTATGGCTACACCTTC.

This clone occurred a few times. The chain carries TRBV14 and TRBJ2-3; the match to TRBD1 covers 7 bases. This CDR3 has 15 residues. Germline values: CDR1 SGHDN, CDR2 FVKESK. V was clipped by 3 bases and J by 4 bases; unmatched bases: 7. The CDR3 nucleotides are TGTGCCAGCAGCCAGGACAGGTGGTTGGCAGATACGCAGTATTTT. Translation gives CASSQDRWLADTQYF.

The CDR3 DNA reads TGTGCCAGTAGTCCTCAAATCATCTATAGCAATCAGCCCCAGCATTTT. It codes for CASSPQIIYSNQPQHF. The chain has TRBV19 and TRBJ1-5; D is unclear. The CDR3 spans 16 residues. The V gene's germline CDR1 is LNHDA and CDR2 SQIVND (reference sequence). V was pared by 5 bases and J by 0 bases, with 14 bases between.

This clone was seen once. This rearrangement joins TRBV29-1 to TRBJ2-5, with D possibly being TRBD2 (5 bases). CDR3 length: 15 residues. From germline, CDR1 is SQVTM and CDR2 ANQGSEA. V was cut by 7 bases and J by 1 base, with 19 bases left in between. In DNA form, the CDR3 reads TGCAGCGCCCCAGTCCAGGAGGCAAGCCAAGAGACCCAGTACTTC. Its translation is CSAPVQEASQETQYF.

The chain combines TRBV29-1 with TRBJ2-5; D might be TRBD2 (5 bases). CDR3 length equals 16 residues. Germline V gene sequence: CDR1 SQVTM, CDR2 ANQGSEA. V shed 7 bases and J shed 5 bases, with 26 bases lying between them. The DNA of the CDR3 is TGCAGCGCCCTTCCGCGGGTCGGGTTTGGTGTGGAGACCCAGTACTTC. Protein: CSALPRVGFGVETQYF. The full variable domain, in which reference TRBV29-1 and TRBJ2-5 provide the parts outside the CDR3, is SAVISQKPSRDICQRGTSLTIQCQVDSQVTMMFWYRQQPGQSLTLIATANQGSEATYESGFVIDKFPISRPNLTFSTLTVSNMSPEDSSIYLCSALPRVGFGVETQYFGPGTRLLVL.

This clone was seen a few times. The chain couples TRBV7-9 to TRBJ1-5; D remains unclear. The CDR3 covers 12 residues. Germline V lookup: CDR1 SEHNR, CDR2 FQNEAQ (reference sequence). V lost 0 bases, J lost 7 bases, and 4 bases lay in between. Here the CDR3 reads CASSLAAQPQHF. For the CDR3, the DNA is TGTGCCAGCAGCTTAGCGGCACAGCCCCAGCATTTT.

The V call is TRBV18, the J call TRBJ2-3, with 8 bases aligning to TRBD1. Germline-derived CDR1 and CDR2 are KGHSH and LQKENI. This CDR3 region has 14 residues. V shed 4 bases, J shed 2 bases, and the junction held 2 bases outside the gene matches. CDR3 nucleotide sequence: TGTGCCAGCTCACTACAGGGGGACACAGATACGCAGTATTTT. Translating gives CASSLQGDTDTQYF.

The chain has TRBV5-4 and TRBJ2-1, with D possibly TRBD1 on 6 matching bases. V lost 4 bases and J 7 bases, leaving 21 bases between the germline ends. The CDR3 contains 16 residues. Germline-derived CDR1 and CDR2 are SGHNT and YYREEE (reference sequence). CDR3 DNA sequence: TGTGCCAGCAGCCTAGGGGGAGCAGGGAGCAAAAATGAGCAGTTCTTC. Amino acid sequence: CASSLGGAGSKNEQFF. Together with reference TRBV5-4 and TRBJ2-1, the CDR3 gives the full variable domain: ETGVTQSPTHLIKTRGQQVTLRCSSQSGHNTVSWYQQALGQGPQFIFQYYREEENGRGNFPPRFSGLQFPNYSSELNVNALELDDSALYLCASSLGGAGSKNEQFFGPGTRLTVL.

The J gene is TRBJ1-2, the V gene TRBV21-1; no check of the table's D call, TRBD1, against the DNA was made. TRBV21-1 is recorded as a pseudogene. The CDR3 runs to 14 residues. The CDR3 DNA reads TGTGCCAGCTTGGACAGGGGTTTTTGCTATGGCTACACCTTC. This gives the protein CASLDRGFCYGYTF.

The chain links TRBV2 to TRBJ1-5, with 9 bases identical to TRBD1. The CDR3 has 14 amino acids. V trimming: 8 bases; J trimming: 9 bases; junction bases outside the gene matches: 11. From germline, CDR1 is SNHLY and CDR2 FYNNEI. CDR3 amino acids: CASSGGTGIVPQHF. In DNA, the CDR3 is TGTGCCAGCTCCGGGGGGACAGGGATAGTGCCCCAGCATTTT.

V gene TRBV7-8 combines with J gene TRBJ1-3; the D gene is possibly TRBD1 (6 bases). The CDR3 length is 15 residues. The V and J ends lost 4 bases and 0 bases respectively, with 10 bases between them. Germline-derived CDR1 and CDR2 are SGHVS and FQNEAQ. This CDR3 reads CASSSRGISGNTIYF. CDR3 coding DNA: TGTGCCAGCAGCTCTAGGGGGATCTCTGGAAACACCATATATTTT.

This chain uses TRBV6-6 with TRBJ1-1; D perhaps matches TRBD1 (6 bases). Deletions cut 6 bases from V and 7 bases from J, with 21 bases between. CDR1 and CDR2 from the germline V gene are MNHNY and SVGAGI (reference sequence). The CDR3 has 15 amino acids. CDR3 sequence: CASSPLLTGIGEAFF. In nucleotides, the CDR3 is TGTGCCAGCAGCCCACTACTGACAGGAATTGGTGAAGCTTTCTTT.

The rearrangement links TRBV5-1 to TRBJ1-6; 8 bases fit TRBD1. V lost 3 bases and J lost 10; bases outside the gene matches: 9. The germline CDR1 and CDR2 sequences are SGHRS and YFSETQ. The CDR3 runs 15 residues. CDR3 sequence: CASSSGQGSGSPLHF. CDR3 bases: TGCGCCAGCAGCTCTGGACAGGGATCGGGATCACCCCTCCACTTT.